This TCR beta chain originates from a study of Ad26.COV2.S vaccination and SARS-CoV-2 variants. Treatment reported: roughly 18 received Ad26.COV2.S at low or high dose, single or two shots; five or six received placebo; per-sample allocation not given. Following the first vaccine or placebo injection, samples were taken on day 63. What was given as vaccine was an Ad26 vector encoding Wuhan-strain SARS-CoV-2 spike. The germline gives CDR1 SGHRS, CDR2 YFSETQ. This CDR3 is built from 14 residues. Trimming took off 0 bases at V and 3 bases at J, with 10 bases between the two ends. Sequencing used immunoSEQ multiplex PCR; TCRdb keeps in-frame clones, though not all of them. The sample has 350,000 to 600,000 clones; approximately 90% are singletons.

Sequencing used peripheral blood, obtained in a trial of Ad26.COV2.S vaccine versus placebo. The V call is TRBV5-1, the J call TRBJ2-7, with no clear D. The clonotype comes from a person aged 18-60 years who received the Ad26.COV2.S COVID-19 vaccine or a placebo. CDR3 nucleotides: TGCGCCAGCAGCTTGGTCCCGGGCAACTACGAGCAGTACTTC. The encoded protein is CASSLVPGNYEQYF.